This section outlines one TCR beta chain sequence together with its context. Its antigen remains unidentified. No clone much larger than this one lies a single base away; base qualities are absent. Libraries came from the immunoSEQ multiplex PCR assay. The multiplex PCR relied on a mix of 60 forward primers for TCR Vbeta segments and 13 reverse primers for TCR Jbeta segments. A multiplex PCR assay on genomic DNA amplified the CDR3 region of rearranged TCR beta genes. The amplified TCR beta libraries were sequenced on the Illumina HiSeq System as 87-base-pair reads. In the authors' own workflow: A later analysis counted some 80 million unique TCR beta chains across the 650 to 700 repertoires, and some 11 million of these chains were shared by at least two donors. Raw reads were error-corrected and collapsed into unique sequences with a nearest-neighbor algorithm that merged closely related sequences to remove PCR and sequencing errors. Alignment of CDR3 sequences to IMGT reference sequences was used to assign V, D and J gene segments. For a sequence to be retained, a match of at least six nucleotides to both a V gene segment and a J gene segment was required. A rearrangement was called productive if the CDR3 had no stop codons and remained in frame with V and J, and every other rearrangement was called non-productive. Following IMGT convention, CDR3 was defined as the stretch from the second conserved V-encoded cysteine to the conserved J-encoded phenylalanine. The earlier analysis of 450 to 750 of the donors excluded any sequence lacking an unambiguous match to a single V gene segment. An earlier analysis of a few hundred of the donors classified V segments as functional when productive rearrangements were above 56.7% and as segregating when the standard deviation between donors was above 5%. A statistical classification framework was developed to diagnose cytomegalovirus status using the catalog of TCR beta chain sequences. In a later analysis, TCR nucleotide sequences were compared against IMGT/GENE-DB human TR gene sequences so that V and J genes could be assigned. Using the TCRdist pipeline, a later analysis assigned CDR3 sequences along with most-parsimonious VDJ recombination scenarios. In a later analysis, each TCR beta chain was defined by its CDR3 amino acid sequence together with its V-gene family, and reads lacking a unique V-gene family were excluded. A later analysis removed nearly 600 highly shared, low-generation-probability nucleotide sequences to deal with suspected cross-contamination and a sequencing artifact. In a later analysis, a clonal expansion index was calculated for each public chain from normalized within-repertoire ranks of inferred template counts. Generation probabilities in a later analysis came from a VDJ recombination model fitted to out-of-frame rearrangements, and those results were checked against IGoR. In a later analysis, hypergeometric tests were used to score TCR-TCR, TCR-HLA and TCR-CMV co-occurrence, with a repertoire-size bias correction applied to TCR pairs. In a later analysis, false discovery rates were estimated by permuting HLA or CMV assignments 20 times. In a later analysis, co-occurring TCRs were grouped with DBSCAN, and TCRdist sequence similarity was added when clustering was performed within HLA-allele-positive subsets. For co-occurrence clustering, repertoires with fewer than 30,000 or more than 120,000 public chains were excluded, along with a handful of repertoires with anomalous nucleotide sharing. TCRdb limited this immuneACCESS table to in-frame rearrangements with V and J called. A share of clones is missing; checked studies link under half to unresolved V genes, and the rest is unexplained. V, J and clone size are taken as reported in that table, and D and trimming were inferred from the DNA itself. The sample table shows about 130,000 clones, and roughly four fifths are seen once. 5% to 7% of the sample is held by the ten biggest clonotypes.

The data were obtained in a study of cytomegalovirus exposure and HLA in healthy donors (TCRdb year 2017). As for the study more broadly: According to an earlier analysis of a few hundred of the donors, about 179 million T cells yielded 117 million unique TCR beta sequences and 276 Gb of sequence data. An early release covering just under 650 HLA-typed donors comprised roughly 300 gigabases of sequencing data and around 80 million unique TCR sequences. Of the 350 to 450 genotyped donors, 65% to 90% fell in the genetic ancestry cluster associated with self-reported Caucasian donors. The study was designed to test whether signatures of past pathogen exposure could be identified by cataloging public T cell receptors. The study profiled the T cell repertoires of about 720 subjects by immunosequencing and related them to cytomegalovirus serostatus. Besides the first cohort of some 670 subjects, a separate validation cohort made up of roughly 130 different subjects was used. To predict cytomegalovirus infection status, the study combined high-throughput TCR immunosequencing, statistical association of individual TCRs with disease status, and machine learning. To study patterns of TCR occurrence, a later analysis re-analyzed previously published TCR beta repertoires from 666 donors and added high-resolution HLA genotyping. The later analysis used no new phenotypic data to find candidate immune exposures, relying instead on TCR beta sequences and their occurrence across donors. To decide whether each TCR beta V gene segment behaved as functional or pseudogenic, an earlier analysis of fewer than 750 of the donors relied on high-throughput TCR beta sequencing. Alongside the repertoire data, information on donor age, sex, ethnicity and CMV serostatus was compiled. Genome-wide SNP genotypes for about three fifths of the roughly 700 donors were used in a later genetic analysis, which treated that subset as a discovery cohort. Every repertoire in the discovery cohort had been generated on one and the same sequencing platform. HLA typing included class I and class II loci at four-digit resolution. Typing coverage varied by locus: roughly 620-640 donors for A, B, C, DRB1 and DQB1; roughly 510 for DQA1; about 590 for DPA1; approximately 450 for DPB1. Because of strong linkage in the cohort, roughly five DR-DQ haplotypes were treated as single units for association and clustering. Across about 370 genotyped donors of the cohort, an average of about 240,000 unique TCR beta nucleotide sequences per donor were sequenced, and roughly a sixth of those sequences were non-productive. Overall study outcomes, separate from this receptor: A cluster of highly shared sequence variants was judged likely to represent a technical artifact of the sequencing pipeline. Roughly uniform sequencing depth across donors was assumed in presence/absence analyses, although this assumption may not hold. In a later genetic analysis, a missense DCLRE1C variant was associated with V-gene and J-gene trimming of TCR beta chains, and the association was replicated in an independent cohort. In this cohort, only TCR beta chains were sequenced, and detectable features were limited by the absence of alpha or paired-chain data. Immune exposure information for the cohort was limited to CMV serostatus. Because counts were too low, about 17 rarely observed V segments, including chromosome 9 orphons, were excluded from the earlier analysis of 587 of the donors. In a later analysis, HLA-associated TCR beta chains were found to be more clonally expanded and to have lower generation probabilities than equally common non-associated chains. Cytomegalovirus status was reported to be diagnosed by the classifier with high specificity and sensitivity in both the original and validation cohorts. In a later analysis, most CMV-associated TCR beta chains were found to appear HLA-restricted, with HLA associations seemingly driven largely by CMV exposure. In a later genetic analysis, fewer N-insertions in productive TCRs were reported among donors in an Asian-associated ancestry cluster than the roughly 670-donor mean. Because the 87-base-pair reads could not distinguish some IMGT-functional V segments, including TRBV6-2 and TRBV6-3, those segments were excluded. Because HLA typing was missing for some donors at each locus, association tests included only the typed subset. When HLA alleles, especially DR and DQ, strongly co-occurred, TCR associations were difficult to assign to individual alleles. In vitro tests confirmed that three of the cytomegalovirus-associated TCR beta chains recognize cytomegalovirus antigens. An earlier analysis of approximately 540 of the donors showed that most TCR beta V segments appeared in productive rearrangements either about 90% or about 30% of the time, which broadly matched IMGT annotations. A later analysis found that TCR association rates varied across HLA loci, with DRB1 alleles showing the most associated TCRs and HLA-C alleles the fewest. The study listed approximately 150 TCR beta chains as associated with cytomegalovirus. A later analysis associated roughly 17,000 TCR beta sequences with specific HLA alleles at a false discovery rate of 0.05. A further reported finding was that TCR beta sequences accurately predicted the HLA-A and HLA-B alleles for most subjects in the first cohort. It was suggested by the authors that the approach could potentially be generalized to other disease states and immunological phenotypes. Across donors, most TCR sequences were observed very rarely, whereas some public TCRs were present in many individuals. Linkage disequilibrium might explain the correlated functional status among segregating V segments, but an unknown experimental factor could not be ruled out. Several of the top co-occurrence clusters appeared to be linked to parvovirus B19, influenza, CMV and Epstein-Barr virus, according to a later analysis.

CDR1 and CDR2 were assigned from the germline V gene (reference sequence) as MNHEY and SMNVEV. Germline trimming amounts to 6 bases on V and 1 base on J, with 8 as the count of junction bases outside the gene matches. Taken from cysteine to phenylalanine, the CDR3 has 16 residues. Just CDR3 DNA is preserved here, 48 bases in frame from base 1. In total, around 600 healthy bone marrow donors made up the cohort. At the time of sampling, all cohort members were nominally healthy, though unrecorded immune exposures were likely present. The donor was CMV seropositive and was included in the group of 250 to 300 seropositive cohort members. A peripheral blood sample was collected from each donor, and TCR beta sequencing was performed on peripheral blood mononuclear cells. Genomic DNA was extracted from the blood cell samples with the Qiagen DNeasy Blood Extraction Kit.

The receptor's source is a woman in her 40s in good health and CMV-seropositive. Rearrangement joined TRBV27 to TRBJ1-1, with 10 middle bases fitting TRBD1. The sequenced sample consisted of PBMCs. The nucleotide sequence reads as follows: TGTGCCAGCAGGGCCGGGACAGGGGCCACGAACACTGAAGCTTTCTTT. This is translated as CASRAGTGATNTEAFF.